The next 25 T cell receptor beta chains were all read from a single sample in a study of blood T cell repertoires in COVID-19. Libraries were prepared by immunoSEQ multiplex PCR; TCRdb keeps only in-frame clonotypes and omits some of them. The sample carries over 60,000 clones, about 90% recorded once. The material sequenced was peripheral blood. All receptors come from a middle-aged man with COVID-19, enrolled during active disease.

The chain combines TRBV3-1 (or the pseudogene TRBV3-2) with TRBJ2-1, with a possible D match to TRBD2 (6 bases). The CDR3 sequence is 18 residues long. Per the germline V gene, CDR1 is LGHDT and CDR2 is YNNKEL (reference sequence). V gave up 2 bases and J gave up 4 bases, with 21 bases separating them. CDR3 residues: CASSQSDSSAKIYNEQFF. The DNA of the CDR3 is TGTGCCAGCAGCCAAAGTGACTCTAGCGCCAAAATTTACAATGAGCAGTTCTTC.

The chain links TRBV7-9 to TRBJ2-3; 9 positions match TRBD2. Germline V gives CDR1 SEHNR, CDR2 FQNEAQ (reference sequence). The junction had 7 bases not matched to a gene; V was cut back by 1 base and J by 2 bases. This CDR3 is built from 17 residues. The DNA of the CDR3 is TGTGCCAGCAGCTTAGGGCCTGCGGGAGGGTCCACAGATACGCAGTATTTT. This sequence encodes CASSLGPAGGSTDTQYF.

J is TRBJ1-5 and V is TRBV5-6, with TRBD1 matching 7 bases. V lost 0 bases, J lost 5 bases, and 8 bases stayed unmatched. The CDR3 is made up of 16 amino acids. Germline V gene data show CDR1 as SGHDT and CDR2 as YYEEEE. DNA for the CDR3: TGTGCCAGCAGCTTGGGTACAGGGGATAGGGATCAGCCCCAGCATTTT. It is translated as CASSLGTGDRDQPQHF.

V usage is TRBV20-1 and J usage is TRBJ1-6, with 9 bases fitting TRBD1. This CDR3 comprises 16 residues. V trimming: 3 bases; J trimming: 6 bases; junction bases outside the gene matches: 9. CDR1 and CDR2 from the germline V gene are DFQATT and SNEGSKA (reference sequence). The CDR3 DNA follows: TGCAGTGCTAGTATTCCGGGACAGGGTGTTAATTCACCCCTCCACTTT. As protein: CSASIPGQGVNSPLHF.

The gene calls are TRBV2 and TRBJ2-7; D may be TRBD1 (7 bases). The CDR3 extends over 15 amino acids. Trimming shortened V by 2 bases and J by 4 bases, and 15 bases separated the two germline ends. Germline V gives CDR1 SNHLY, CDR2 FYNNEI. The DNA of the CDR3 is TGTGCCAGCAGTGAAACCAGGGGGGTTTGGTACGAGCAGTACTTC. Translated: CASSETRGVWYEQYF.

This chain uses TRBV20-1 with TRBJ2-1; 11 bases map to TRBD1. This CDR3 spans 15 amino acids. In germline, CDR1 is DFQATT, CDR2 SNEGSKA (reference sequence). Trimming removed 3 bases from V and 2 bases from J; junction bases left unmatched: 3. The CDR3 region has the DNA TGCAGTGCTAGTCGGACAGGGGGCCCCTACAATGAGCAGTTCTTC. It specifies CSASRTGGPYNEQFF.

V is TRBV19 and J is TRBJ2-7; TRBD1 matches at 8 bases. Trimming took 6 bases from V and 2 from J; bases not matched to a gene: 9. The germline gives CDR1 LNHDA, CDR2 SQIVND (reference sequence). This CDR3 region has 15 residues. The CDR3 coding sequence is TGTGCCAGTAGGTACCAGGGGGCTTCGGCCTACGAGCAGTACTTC. Its translation: CASRYQGASAYEQYF.

Details on this clone: A read error may account for a junction end that differs from germline. This CDR3 is CASTLWGRETQYF. The DNA of the CDR3 is TGCGCCAGCACCTTGTGGGGGCGAGAGACCCAGTACTTC. V and J are TRBV5-1 and TRBJ2-5; perhaps TRBD1 as D (6 bases). CDR1 is SGHRS, CDR2 YFSETQ, per germline. CDR3 length: 13 residues.

This clone has only one observation. The CDR3 sequence: CATSDSSGADGYTF. The CDR3 DNA reads TGTGCCACCAGTGATTCATCAGGGGCTGATGGCTACACCTTC. The V and J genes are TRBV24-1 and TRBJ1-2; D is perhaps TRBD1 (6 bases). V lost 2 bases and J 6 bases, leaving 12 bases between the germline ends. The germline gives CDR1 KGHDR, CDR2 SFDVKD. The length of the CDR3 is 14 residues.

The chain combines TRBV2 with TRBJ2-3, with a weak D call TRBD1 (5 bases). This CDR3 region has 11 residues. Germline assignment: CDR1 SNHLY and CDR2 FYNNEI. The ends were cut back, 1 base at V and 10 bases at J, with 6 bases in the middle. The CDR3 DNA reads TGTGCCAGCAGTGAAGGGGGCGCGCAGTATTTT. This gives the protein CASSEGGAQYF. Together with reference TRBV2 and TRBJ2-3, the CDR3 gives the full variable domain: EPEVTQTPSHQVTQMGQEVILRCVPISNHLYFYWYRQILGQKVEFLVSFYNNEISEKSEIFDDQFSVERPDGSNFTLKIRSTKLEDSAMYFCASSEGGAQYFGPGTRLTVL.

The chain carries TRBV29-1 and TRBJ2-7; 9 bases match TRBD1. The germline gives CDR1 SQVTM, CDR2 ANQGSEA. This CDR3 has 15 amino acids. Trimming took 3 bases from V and 4 from J; bases not matched to a gene: 10. CDR3 DNA sequence: TGCAGCGTTGAGGGAGTACAGGGGGCTATGTACGAGCAGTACTTC. It is translated as CSVEGVQGAMYEQYF.

V is TRBV5-1 and J is TRBJ2-1; weak D call: TRBD2 (6 bases). Germline values: CDR1 SGHRS, CDR2 YFSETQ. This CDR3 contains 14 residues. With 5 bases removed from V and 1 base from J, the gap between germline ends came to 10 bases. This CDR3 reads CASRPRESYNEQFF. The CDR3 DNA reads as TGCGCCAGCAGACCCCGGGAGTCCTACAATGAGCAGTTCTTC.

V usage is TRBV6-1 and J usage is TRBJ1-2, with TRBD1 matching over 9 bases. Germline CDR1 MNHNS, CDR2 SASEGT. The CDR3 runs to 16 residues. Trimming took 2 bases from V and 0 from J; bases not matched to a gene: 4. The CDR3 here is CASSEPGQGSNYGYTF. CDR3 nucleotides: TGTGCCAGCAGTGAACCGGGACAGGGATCTAACTATGGCTACACCTTC.

The V gene is TRBV12-5, the J gene TRBJ1-4, with 8 bases aligning to TRBD1. CDR1 LGHNT and CDR2 FRNRAP come from the germline V gene. The V and J ends lost 5 bases and 0 bases, in that order; junction bases with no gene match: 8. This CDR3 spans 17 amino acids. The CDR3 loop reads CASGVGQGGATNEKLFF. The CDR3 DNA sequence: TGTGCTAGTGGTGTAGGACAGGGAGGAGCAACTAATGAAAAACTGTTTTTT. The variable domain in full, with the rest retrieved from reference TRBV12-5 and TRBJ1-4, is DARVTQTPRHKVTEMGQEVTMRCQPILGHNTVFWYRQTMMQGLELLAYFRNRAPLDDSGMPKDRFSAEMPDATLATLKIQPSEPRDSAVYFCASGVGQGGATNEKLFFGSGTQLSVL.

This chain links TRBV18 with TRBJ1-2; D unresolved. Germline lookup yields CDR1 KGHSH and CDR2 LQKENI. Trimming shortened V by 2 bases and J by 1 base, and 11 bases separated the two germline ends. This CDR3 region has 15 residues. The CDR3 protein is CASSPGQLNNYGYTF. The CDR3 DNA is TGTGCCAGCTCACCAGGCCAGTTAAATAACTATGGCTACACCTTC.

The chain links TRBV29-1 to TRBJ1-2; 7 bases agree with TRBD1. V shed 7 bases and J 4 bases; nucleotides not matched to a gene: 9. The V gene's germline CDR1 is SQVTM and CDR2 ANQGSEA. The CDR3 consists of 13 residues. For the CDR3, the DNA is TGCAGCGCATCGACAGGGACGGCCTATGGCTACACCTTC. Translation gives CSASTGTAYGYTF.

The chain uses TRBV24-1 and TRBJ2-7; 10 bases line up with TRBD1. V shed 0 bases, J shed 4 bases, and the junction held 5 bases outside the gene matches. The V gene's germline CDR1 is KGHDR and CDR2 SFDVKD. CDR3 size: 16 residues. For the CDR3, the DNA is TGTGCCACCAGTGATTTGGTGGGACAGGGGAGGTACGAGCAGTACTTC. Protein product: CATSDLVGQGRYEQYF.

This clone was counted a single time. The gene calls are TRBV7-2 and TRBJ1-1, with D unresolved. The ends were cut back, 5 bases at V and 2 bases at J, with 15 bases in the middle. This CDR3 comprises 15 residues. The germline CDR1 and CDR2 sequences are SGHTA and FQGNSA. CDR3 DNA sequence: TGTGCCAGCAGCACAGTAAGTTTTTTCAACACTGAAGCTTTCTTT. The encoded protein is CASSTVSFFNTEAFF.

J is TRBJ2-5 and V is TRBV18; 9 bases match TRBD1. J lost 5 bases, V lost 5 bases, and 3 bases had no gene match. Germline assignment: CDR1 KGHSH and CDR2 LQKENI. The CDR3 consists of 13 residues. The CDR3 DNA is TGTGCCAGCTCAAGGACAGGGGATGAGACCCAGTACTTC. It encodes CASSRTGDETQYF.

In its sample, this clone was seen once. The chain combines TRBV6-5 with TRBJ1-2; 9 positions agree with TRBD1. Trimming at V came to 2 bases and at J to 3 bases, leaving 4 bases not matched to a gene. CDR3 length equals 15 residues. CDR1 and CDR2 (germline): MNHEY, SVGAGI. DNA for the CDR3: TGTGCCAGCAGTTACCTGACAGGGGGAGACTATGGCTACACCTTC. Residues: CASSYLTGGDYGYTF.

The chain couples TRBV7-8 to TRBJ2-1; 9 bases map to TRBD1. CDR1 and CDR2 (germline): SGHVS, FQNEAQ. CDR3 length equals 15 residues. The V gene end was trimmed by 1 base and the J gene end by 7 bases; junction bases not matched to a gene: 5. The DNA of the CDR3 is TGTGCCAGCAGCTTAGTACAGGGGGCTTTGAATGAGCAGTTCTTC. Protein sequence: CASSLVQGALNEQFF.

J is TRBJ2-7 and V is TRBV9; 10 nucleotides match TRBD2. The CDR3 is 15 amino acids. Germline values: CDR1 SGDLS, CDR2 YYNGEE. J gave up 7 bases and V 0 bases, and 7 bases lay outside the gene matches. CDR3 DNA: TGTGCCAGCAGCGTAGATGAGCGGGAGGGTCGAGAGCAGTACTTC. It translates to CASSVDEREGREQYF. Full variable domain (remainder filled in from reference TRBV9 and TRBJ2-7): DSGVTQTPKHLITATGQRVTLRCSPRSGDLSVYWYQQSLDQGLQFLIQYYNGEERAKGNILERFSAQQFPDLHSELNLSSLELGDSALYFCASSVDEREGREQYFGPGTRLTVT.

The chain uses TRBV19 and TRBJ1-4, with no clear D. CDR1 is LNHDA, CDR2 SQIVND, per germline (reference sequence). CDR3 length equals 14 residues. Between the trimmed V and J ends, which lost 2 bases and 4 bases, there was a span of 8 bases. The CDR3 loop reads CASSIRGVNEKLFF. CDR3 nucleotide sequence: TGTGCCAGTAGTATACGGGGAGTTAATGAAAAACTGTTTTTT.

CDR3 sequence reads: CASSFLGAEYGYTF. In DNA form, the CDR3 reads TGTGCCAGCAGTTTCTTGGGGGCCGAGTATGGCTACACCTTC. This chain joins TRBV28 and TRBJ1-2, with a tentative D call TRBD1 (6 bases). Trimming took off 3 bases at V and 5 bases at J, with 13 bases between the two ends. This CDR3 is 14 amino acids long. Germline V lookup: CDR1 MDHEN, CDR2 SYDVKM.

This chain uses TRBV19 with TRBJ2-5, with 10 bases fitting TRBD2. This CDR3 contains 21 residues. Germline V gene sequence: CDR1 LNHDA, CDR2 SQIVND (reference sequence). The J segment lost 2 bases and the V segment lost 0 bases, leaving 18 bases of the junction unmatched. The CDR3 nucleotides read TGTGCCAGTAGTATAGAGGCAGGCCCTAGGGGGCTAGCGGGAGCTCAAGAGACCCAGTACTTC. Its protein product is CASSIEAGPRGLAGAQETQYF.